These 32 T cell receptor beta chains share one sample of origin, sequenced in a study of patients and donors after allogeneic stem cell transplantation. Using its own MiXCR run on the RT-PCR reads, TCRdb lists one record per CDR3 protein. The repertoire holds 390,000 or so distinct CDR3 sequences, roughly 17% seen once, with around 6.8% in the top ten. The material sequenced was blood, either unsorted or a sorted T cell fraction (not recorded which). The receptors shown here come from a human donor who was either an allogeneic HSCT recipient or a stem cell or donor lymphocyte infusion donor (not recorded which). It is not recorded whose cells these are; they may come from a transplant donor.

This clonotype appeared many times. The chain is built from TRBV20-1 and TRBJ2-2; D is possibly TRBD2 (5 bases). The CDR3 has 13 amino acids. Germline-derived CDR1 and CDR2 are DFQATT and SNEGSKA (reference sequence). Trimming took off 3 bases at V and 4 bases at J, with 9 bases between the two ends. Here the CDR3 DNA reads TGCAGTGCTAGGGACTCTTCCACCGGGGAGCTGTTTTTT. Its translation: CSARDSSTGELFF.

The chain links TRBV5-1 to TRBJ2-1, with TRBD2 as a possible D gene (6 bases). The germline V gene has CDR1 SGHRS and CDR2 YFSETQ. The CDR3 has 12 residues. V was pared by 2 bases and J by 9 bases, with 9 bases between. The CDR3 coding sequence is TGCGCCAGCAGCTTCACAGCGGGTGAGCAGTTCTTC. Protein product: CASSFTAGEQFF. Together with reference TRBV5-1 and TRBJ2-1, the CDR3 gives the full variable domain: KAGVTQTPRYLIKTRGQQVTLSCSPISGHRSVSWYQQTPGQGLQFLFEYFSETQRNKGNFPGRFSGRQFSNSRSEMNVSTLELGDSALYLCASSFTAGEQFFGPGTRLTVL.

In this sample, this clonotype turned up many times. In nucleotides, the CDR3 is TGCAGTGCTTACAGGGGAACCTACGAGCAGTACTTC. It specifies CSAYRGTYEQYF. The rearrangement links TRBV20-1 to TRBJ2-7, with 7 nucleotides matching TRBD1. Germline-derived CDR1 and CDR2 are DFQATT and SNEGSKA (reference sequence). V lost 5 bases and J lost 2; bases outside the gene matches: 3. The CDR3 spans 12 residues.

The chain has TRBV24-1 and TRBJ2-4; TRBD2 might be the D (5 bases). The CDR3 contains 15 residues. Germline values: CDR1 KGHDR, CDR2 SFDVKD. V dropped 5 bases and J dropped 0 bases, with 10 bases sitting between them. DNA for the CDR3: TGTGCCACCAGTGTTTGGAGCGGAGCCAAAAACATTCAGTACTTC. It is translated as CATSVWSGAKNIQYF.

The table lists this clonotype with a few counts. The rearrangement uses TRBV4-3 and TRBJ1-2; D ambiguous. The CDR3 is 15 residues long. In germline, CDR1 is LGHNA, CDR2 YSLEER. Trimming pared 4 bases from V and 4 bases from J, leaving 16 bases between. CDR3 amino acids: CASSRVKGYTYGYTF. The CDR3 DNA reads as TGCGCCAGCAGCCGAGTGAAAGGATACACCTATGGCTACACCTTC.

This clonotype was counted between two and nine times. V gene TRBV9 combines with J gene TRBJ2-1; TRBD1 agrees at 9 bases. The CDR3 covers 17 residues. Unmatched junction bases numbered 16, after V lost 4 bases and J lost 8 bases. Germline-derived CDR1 and CDR2 are SGDLS and YYNGEE. The CDR3 DNA sequence: TGTGCCAGCAGCAAAACGGGACAGGGTTACGGGGTCCATGAGCAGTTCTTC. This codes for CASSKTGQGYGVHEQFF.

The chain uses TRBV5-1 and TRBJ2-7; perhaps D is TRBD1 or TRBD2 (5 bases each). V was shortened by 2 bases and J by 6 bases, with 12 bases between the two germline ends. Germline CDR1 and CDR2: SGHRS and YFSETQ. This CDR3 comprises 13 residues. This CDR3 is CASSLEGHGEQYF. In DNA form, the CDR3 reads TGCGCCAGCAGCTTAGAGGGGCACGGCGAGCAGTACTTC. The variable domain in full, with the rest retrieved from reference TRBV5-1 and TRBJ2-7, is KAGVTQTPRYLIKTRGQQVTLSCSPISGHRSVSWYQQTPGQGLQFLFEYFSETQRNKGNFPGRFSGRQFSNSRSEMNVSTLELGDSALYLCASSLEGHGEQYFGPGTRLTVT.

This clonotype was counted between two and nine times. The chain combines TRBV5-1 with TRBJ1-2; 9 bases match TRBD1. With 4 bases clipped from V and 4 bases from J, the junction kept 8 bases outside the gene matches. Germline CDR1 is SGHRS and CDR2 is YFSETQ. The CDR3 is made up of 15 amino acids. The CDR3 bases are TGCGCCAGCAGCACCGGGGACAGGGATCTCTATGGCTACACCTTC. Its protein is CASSTGDRDLYGYTF.

In this sample, this clonotype turned up a few times. J is TRBJ2-1 and V is TRBV6-1; 7 nucleotides agree with TRBD1. Germline CDR1 MNHNS, CDR2 SASEGT. This CDR3 has 15 amino acids. Germline trimming cut 5 bases from V and 4 bases from J; bases unmatched to any gene: 8. The CDR3 DNA reads TGTGCCAGCAGTCTCTCGGGGACAGTATACAATGAGCAGTTCTTC. Translating it yields CASSLSGTVYNEQFF.

The chain couples TRBV27 to TRBJ2-3; TRBD1 matches at 7 bases. CDR3 length: 15 amino acids. With 1 base clipped from V and 3 bases from J, the junction kept 4 bases outside the gene matches. From germline, CDR1 is MNHEY and CDR2 SMNVEV (reference sequence). The DNA for the CDR3 is TGTGCCAGCAGTTTATTTCTGACAGGGACAGATACGCAGTATTTT. As protein: CASSLFLTGTDTQYF.

This clonotype was recorded a few times. The chain combines TRBV5-1 with TRBJ2-5; 7 nucleotides match TRBD2. The germline CDR1 and CDR2 sequences are SGHRS and YFSETQ. The V gene end was trimmed by 4 bases and the J gene end by 5 bases; junction bases not matched to a gene: 14. This CDR3 comprises 16 residues. Written as DNA, the CDR3 is TGCGCCAGCAGCCCCTTCCGCGGGAGCAAAGCGGAGACCCAGTACTTC. Its translation is CASSPFRGSKAETQYF.

J is TRBJ1-2 and V is TRBV15, with 7 bases fitting TRBD1. Germline loops: CDR1 LNHNV, CDR2 YYDKDF (reference sequence). CDR3 length equals 15 residues. The ends lost 3 bases at V and 6 bases at J; junction bases unmatched: 10. The CDR3 nucleotides read TGTGCCACCAGCAGTGATAGACAGGGATTAGATGGCTACACCTTC. This gives the protein CATSSDRQGLDGYTF.

This clonotype was counted ten times or more. This rearrangement joins TRBV5-1 to TRBJ2-1; a possible D gene is TRBD2 (5 bases). Trimming took 0 bases from V and 7 from J, leaving 14 bases between them. The CDR3 consists of 15 residues. The germline gives CDR1 SGHRS, CDR2 YFSETQ. The CDR3 spells CASSLAWTAVNEQFF. CDR3 sequence (DNA): TGCGCCAGCAGCTTGGCCTGGACTGCAGTAAATGAGCAGTTCTTC.

This rearrangement joins TRBV11-3 to TRBJ2-4; a possible D gene is TRBD2 (7 bases). The CDR3 covers 17 residues. Per germline, CDR1 SGHNT and CDR2 YENEEA. The V gene lost 1 base and the J gene lost 0 bases, with 13 bases spanning the gap. The CDR3, as DNA: TGTGCCAGCAGCTTAGTCCGGGGGGCAGGAGCCAAAAACATTCAGTACTTC. It encodes CASSLVRGAGAKNIQYF. Complete variable domain (other parts from reference TRBV11-3 and TRBJ2-4): EAGVVQSPRYKIIEKKQPVAFWCNPISGHNTLYWYLQNLGQGPELLIRYENEEAVDDSQLPKDRFSAERLKGVDSTLKIQPAELGDSAVYLCASSLVRGAGAKNIQYFGAGTRLSVL.

The rearrangement uses TRBV20-1 and TRBJ2-7; 12 bases match TRBD1. The CDR3 is 13 amino acids. Losses at the gene ends were 6 bases for V and 7 bases for J; bases not matched to a gene: 7. Germline CDR1 reads DFQATT; CDR2 reads SNEGSKA (reference sequence). In DNA, the CDR3 is TGCAGTGCCGCGGGACAGGGGGCGGGGGAGCAGTACTTC. Its translation: CSAAGQGAGEQYF.

This clonotype appeared a few times. The V call is TRBV5-1, the J call TRBJ1-3, with a weak D call TRBD1 (5 bases). This CDR3 spans 14 amino acids. Trimming took off 0 bases at V and 2 bases at J, with 6 bases between the two ends. Germline CDR1 is SGHRS and CDR2 is YFSETQ. The CDR3 nucleotides read TGCGCCAGCAGCTTGGGACAGCCTGGAAACACCATATATTTT. It codes for CASSLGQPGNTIYF.

This rearrangement joins TRBV12-3 or TRBV12-4 to TRBJ1-2, with 7 positions matching TRBD1. CDR3 length: 13 residues. V gave up 5 bases and J gave up 7 bases; unmatched junction bases: 7. CDR3 protein: CASSGDRIRGYTF. The CDR3 DNA reads as TGTGCCAGCAGTGGGGACAGAATCCGTGGCTACACCTTC.

This clonotype was observed a few times. The chain carries TRBV7-2 and TRBJ2-1; a weak D match, TRBD2 (5 bases). Deletions cut 1 base from V and 4 bases from J, with 11 bases between. The germline V gene encodes CDR1 SGHTA and CDR2 FQGNSA. The CDR3 consists of 15 residues. The CDR3 nucleotides are TGTGCCAGCAGCTTAGAGGTAGGCGGGTACAATGAGCAGTTCTTC. The encoded protein is CASSLEVGGYNEQFF.

This clonotype was detected ten times or more. This chain uses TRBV7-3 with TRBJ2-7; D is perhaps TRBD1 (5 bases). The CDR3 is 15 amino acids. Germline V gene sequence: CDR1 SGHTA, CDR2 FQGTGA. Trimming stripped 5 bases from V and 6 bases from J, with 20 bases between. CDR3: CASSPKVTALGEQYF. The CDR3 bases are TGTGCCAGCAGCCCTAAGGTGACAGCCTTGGGCGAGCAGTACTTC.

This clonotype was detected only a few times. The CDR3 DNA is TGTGCCAGCAGCCTCCGGGACGGGGGGTTCATTTCTGGGGCCAACGTCCTGACTTTC. Translated: CASSLRDGGFISGANVLTF. J is TRBJ2-6 and V is TRBV12-3 or TRBV12-4; 7 nucleotides match TRBD2. V lost 6 bases and J lost 1; bases outside the gene matches: 15. The CDR3 contains 19 residues.

This clonotype appeared a few times. V usage is TRBV12-5 and J usage is TRBJ1-5; D possibly corresponds to TRBD1 (6 bases). The CDR3 loop spans 16 amino acids. Germline V gene lookup returns CDR1 LGHNT and CDR2 FRNRAP. The V end was cut by 4 bases, the J end by 1 base, with 14 bases between. CDR3 bases: TGTGCTAGTGGTTCATTACAGGGATTCAGCAATCAGCCCCAGCATTTT. It specifies CASGSLQGFSNQPQHF.

The V gene is TRBV3-1, the J gene TRBJ1-6; D is unresolved. Trimming removed 7 bases at V and 5 bases at J, with 12 bases between. This CDR3 spans 14 amino acids. Germline V CDR1 and CDR2: LGHDT, YNNKEL (reference sequence). CDR3 residues: CASKKGVNNSPLHF. Written as DNA, the CDR3 is TGTGCCAGCAAAAAAGGTGTAAATAATTCACCCCTCCACTTT.

This clonotype was counted between two and nine times. The V and J genes are TRBV7-6 and TRBJ2-7; 11 nucleotides match TRBD1. The CDR3 extends over 17 amino acids. Germline V lookup: CDR1 SGHVS, CDR2 FNYEAQ. Trimming cost V 0 bases and J 2 bases; bases outside gene matches: 6. CDR3 loop: CASSLAQKGQGAYEQYF. Written as DNA, the CDR3 is TGTGCCAGCAGCTTAGCCCAAAAGGGACAGGGGGCCTACGAGCAGTACTTC.

This clonotype came up a few times. The chain recombines TRBV5-1 with TRBJ2-5, with D tentatively TRBD1 or TRBD2 (5 bases each). Germline CDR1 SGHRS, CDR2 YFSETQ. V shed 4 bases and J shed 4 bases, with 14 bases lying between them. The CDR3 loop spans 14 amino acids. CDR3 in DNA: TGCGCCAGCAGCGGGGGTCAACGCGGAGAGACCCAGTACTTC. Protein product: CASSGGQRGETQYF. The full variable domain, completed using reference TRBV5-1 and TRBJ2-5, is KAGVTQTPRYLIKTRGQQVTLSCSPISGHRSVSWYQQTPGQGLQFLFEYFSETQRNKGNFPGRFSGRQFSNSRSEMNVSTLELGDSALYLCASSGGQRGETQYFGPGTRLLVL.

V and J are TRBV7-3 and TRBJ1-1; TRBD1 matches at 10 bases. The CDR3 consists of 15 residues. Germline CDR1 reads SGHTA; CDR2 reads FQGTGA. The J segment lost 5 bases and the V segment lost 5 bases, leaving 8 bases of the junction unmatched. The CDR3 region is CASSISGTGETEAFF. The CDR3 DNA sequence: TGTGCCAGCAGCATATCCGGGACAGGGGAAACTGAAGCTTTCTTT.

The gene calls are TRBV30 and TRBJ2-7; 8 bases are shared with TRBD1. The CDR3 runs 13 residues. CDR1 and CDR2 (germline): GTSNPN, SVGIG (reference sequence). CDR3 protein: CAQSGGYQSEQYF. The CDR3 bases are TGTGCACAATCAGGGGGCTACCAGAGCGAGCAGTACTTC.

This clonotype was counted a few times. The chain links TRBV7-9 to TRBJ1-1; no definite D call. V shed 3 bases and J shed 8 bases, with 13 bases lying between them. Germline loops: CDR1 SEHNR, CDR2 FQNEAQ (reference sequence). The CDR3 is 13 residues long. The CDR3 bases are TGTGCCAGCAGCTTCCGTAGTATAGCAGAAGCTTTCTTT. It codes for CASSFRSIAEAFF.

This clonotype came up a few times. The V gene is TRBV24-1, the J gene TRBJ2-1; 9 bases match TRBD2. Unmatched junction bases numbered 4, after V lost 9 bases and J lost 2 bases. The CDR3 contains 14 residues. Germline V gene data show CDR1 as KGHDR and CDR2 as SFDVKD. In DNA, the CDR3 is TGTGCCACCGCCAAGCGGGGGGCCTACAATGAGCAGTTCTTC. As protein: CATAKRGAYNEQFF.

The rearrangement uses TRBV18 and TRBJ1-2; 8 bases fit TRBD1. The trim removed 3 bases at V and 4 bases at J, leaving 4 bases unmatched. The CDR3 contains 14 residues. CDR1 is KGHSH, CDR2 LQKENI, per germline. The CDR3 DNA sequence: TGTGCCAGCTCACCGACCGGACAGGGCTATGGCTACACCTTC. This gives the protein CASSPTGQGYGYTF. Full variable domain (rest looked up from reference TRBV18 and TRBJ1-2): NAGVMQNPRHLVRRRGQEARLRCSPMKGHSHVYWYRQLPEEGLKFMVYLQKENIIDESGMPKERFSAEFPKEGPSILRIQQVVRGDSAAYFCASSPTGQGYGYTFGSGTRLTVV.

The table lists this clonotype with a few counts. This chain connects TRBV7-6 to TRBJ2-7; D unclear. Germline V gives CDR1 SGHVS, CDR2 FNYEAQ. The CDR3 contains 13 residues. Trimming cost V 6 bases and J 4 bases, with 13 bases left between them. CDR3 amino acids: CASSHTAGYEQYF. CDR3 coding DNA: TGTGCCAGCAGTCACACAGCCGGGTACGAGCAGTACTTC.

The J gene is TRBJ1-1, the V gene TRBV6-1; D is undetermined. Trimming shortened V by 7 bases and J by 4 bases, and 16 bases separated the two germline ends. The CDR3 extends over 14 amino acids. Germline CDR1 is MNHNS and CDR2 is SASEGT. The chain's CDR3 is CASTNGVVGTEAFF. The CDR3 bases are TGTGCCAGCACTAACGGGGTTGTTGGCACTGAAGCTTTCTTT.

This chain uses TRBV7-2 with TRBJ2-5; 7 nucleotides match TRBD2. Germline CDR1 and CDR2: SGHTA and FQGNSA. V lost 2 bases to trimming and J lost 8 bases; unmatched junction nucleotides: 8. The CDR3 runs to 14 residues. In DNA, the CDR3 is TGTGCCAGCAGCTTATATGGGGGGGAGATTACCCAGTACTTC. This gives the protein CASSLYGGEITQYF.